The sequence of this T cell receptor beta chain was determined in a study of early T cells in non-severe SARS-CoV-2 infection. The TCR library protocol was used to attach unique molecular identifiers. These identifiers were attached to individual cDNA molecules. TCRdb re-derived calls from the 5' RACE reads in MiXCR, one entry per CDR3 protein. Of about 44,000 distinct CDR3 sequences listed, around a quarter are singletons. In this sample, this clonotype turned up many times. This material consisted of whole blood, taken at baseline. The clonotype comes from an adult who was a healthcare worker with PCR-confirmed SARS-CoV-2 infection or an uninfected control (not recorded which).

DNA of the CDR3: TGCGCCAGCAGCGCAGGGAGGATCGCAGATACGCAGTATTTT. The encoded protein is CASSAGRIADTQYF. V gene TRBV5-1 combines with J gene TRBJ2-3; TRBD2 might be the D (6 bases). CDR3 length equals 14 residues. Between the trimmed V and J ends, which lost 4 bases and 4 bases, there was a span of 13 bases. Germline V lookup: CDR1 SGHRS, CDR2 YFSETQ.